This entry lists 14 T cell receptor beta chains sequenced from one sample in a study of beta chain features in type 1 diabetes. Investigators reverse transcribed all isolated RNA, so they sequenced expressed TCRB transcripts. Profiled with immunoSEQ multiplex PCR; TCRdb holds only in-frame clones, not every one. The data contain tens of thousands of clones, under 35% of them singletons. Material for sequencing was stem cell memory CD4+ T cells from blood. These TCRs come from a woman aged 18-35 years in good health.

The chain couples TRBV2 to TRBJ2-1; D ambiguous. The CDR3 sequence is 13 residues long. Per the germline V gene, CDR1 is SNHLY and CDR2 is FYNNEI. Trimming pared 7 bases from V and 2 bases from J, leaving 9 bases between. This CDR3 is CASMYYTYNEQFF. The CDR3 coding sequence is TGTGCCAGCATGTACTATACCTACAATGAGCAGTTCTTC.

Written as DNA, the CDR3 is TGTGCCAGCAGAAAAGGCCGGGGTCGGGATACGCAGTATTTT. Encoded protein: CASRKGRGRDTQYF. The chain links TRBV27 to TRBJ2-3, with a tentative D call TRBD2 (5 bases). V lost 6 bases and J lost 6, with 16 bases in between. Germline CDR1 MNHEY, CDR2 SMNVEV (reference sequence). CDR3 length: 14 amino acids.

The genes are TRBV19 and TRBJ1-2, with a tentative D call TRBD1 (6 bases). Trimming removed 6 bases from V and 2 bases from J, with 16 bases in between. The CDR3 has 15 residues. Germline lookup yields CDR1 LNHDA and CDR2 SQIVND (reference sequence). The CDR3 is CASSKVAGENYGYTF. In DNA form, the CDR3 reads TGTGCCAGTAGCAAGGTCGCAGGGGAAAACTATGGCTACACCTTC.

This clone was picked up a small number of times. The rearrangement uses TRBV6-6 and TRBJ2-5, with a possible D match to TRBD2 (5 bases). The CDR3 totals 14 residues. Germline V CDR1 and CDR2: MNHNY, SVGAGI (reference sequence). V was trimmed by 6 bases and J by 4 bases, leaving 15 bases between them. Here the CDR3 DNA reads TGTGCCAGCAGAATCGAGGGTGGTGGAGAGACCCAGTACTTC. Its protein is CASRIEGGGETQYF.

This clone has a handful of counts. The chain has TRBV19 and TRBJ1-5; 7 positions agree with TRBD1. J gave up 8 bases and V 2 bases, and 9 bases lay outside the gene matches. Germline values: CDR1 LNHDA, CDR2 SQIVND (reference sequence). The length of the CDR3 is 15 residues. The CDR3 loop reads CASSIQGTVAEPQHF. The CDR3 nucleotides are TGTGCCAGTAGTATACAGGGGACAGTGGCTGAGCCCCAGCATTTT.

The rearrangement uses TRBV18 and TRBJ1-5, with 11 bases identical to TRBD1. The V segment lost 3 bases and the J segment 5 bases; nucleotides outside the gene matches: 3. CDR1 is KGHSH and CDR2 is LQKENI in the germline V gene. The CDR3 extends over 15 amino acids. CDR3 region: CASSPGTGGDQPQHF. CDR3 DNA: TGTGCCAGCTCACCCGGGACAGGGGGGGATCAGCCCCAGCATTTT.

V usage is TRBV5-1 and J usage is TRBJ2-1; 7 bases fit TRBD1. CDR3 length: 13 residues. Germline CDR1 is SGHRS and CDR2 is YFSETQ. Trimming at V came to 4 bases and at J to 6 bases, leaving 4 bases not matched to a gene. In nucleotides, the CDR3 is TGCGCCAGCAGCCCAGGGGGACCCAATGAGCAGTTCTTC. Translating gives CASSPGGPNEQFF.

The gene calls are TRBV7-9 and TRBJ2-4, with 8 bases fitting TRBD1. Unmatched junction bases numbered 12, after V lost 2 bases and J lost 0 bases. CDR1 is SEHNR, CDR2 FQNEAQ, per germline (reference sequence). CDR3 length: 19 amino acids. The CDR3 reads CASSLRTGRGPLAKNIQYF. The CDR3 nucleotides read TGTGCCAGCAGCTTACGGACAGGGAGAGGACCTCTAGCCAAAAACATTCAGTACTTC.

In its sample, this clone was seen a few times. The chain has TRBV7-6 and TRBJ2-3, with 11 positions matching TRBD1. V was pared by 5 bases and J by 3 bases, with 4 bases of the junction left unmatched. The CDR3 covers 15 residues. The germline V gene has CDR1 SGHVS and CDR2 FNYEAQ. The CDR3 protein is CASSLGQGATDTQYF. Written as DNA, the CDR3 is TGTGCCAGCAGCCTAGGACAGGGGGCAACAGATACGCAGTATTTT.

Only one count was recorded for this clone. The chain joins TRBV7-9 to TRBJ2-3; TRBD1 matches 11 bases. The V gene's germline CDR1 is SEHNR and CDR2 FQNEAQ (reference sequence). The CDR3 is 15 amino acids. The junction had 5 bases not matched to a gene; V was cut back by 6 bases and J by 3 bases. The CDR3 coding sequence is TGTGCCAGCAGGTGGACAGGGGGCGGGACAGATACGCAGTATTTT. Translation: CASRWTGGGTDTQYF.

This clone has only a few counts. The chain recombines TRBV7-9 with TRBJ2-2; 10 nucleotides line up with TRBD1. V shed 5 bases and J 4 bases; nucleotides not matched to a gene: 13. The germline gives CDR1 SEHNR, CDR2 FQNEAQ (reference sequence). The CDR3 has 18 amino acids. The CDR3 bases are TGTGCCAGCAGCCCCACCCTGGGACAGGGGAGGAGCACCGGGGAGCTGTTTTTT. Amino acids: CASSPTLGQGRSTGELFF. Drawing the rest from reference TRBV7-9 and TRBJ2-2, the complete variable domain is DTGVSQNPRHKITKRGQNVTFRCDPISEHNRLYWYRQTLGQGPEFLTYFQNEAQLEKSRLLSDRFSAERPKGSFSTLEIQRTEQGDSAMYLCASSPTLGQGRSTGELFFGEGSRLTVL.

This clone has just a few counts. This CDR3 reads CASSPWTSGRMYNEQFF. In DNA, the CDR3 is TGTGCCAGCAGCCCCTGGACTAGCGGGAGGATGTACAATGAGCAGTTCTTC. The chain has TRBV7-2 and TRBJ2-1, with 14 nucleotides matching TRBD2. Germline CDR1 SGHTA, CDR2 FQGNSA. V was clipped by 5 bases and J by 4 bases; unmatched bases: 7. The CDR3 contains 17 residues.

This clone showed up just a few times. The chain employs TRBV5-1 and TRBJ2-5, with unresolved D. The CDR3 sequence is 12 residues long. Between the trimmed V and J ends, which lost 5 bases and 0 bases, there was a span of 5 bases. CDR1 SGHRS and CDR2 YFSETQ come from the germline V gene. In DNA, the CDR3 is TGCGCCAGCAGTTATAACCAAGAGACCCAGTACTTC. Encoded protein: CASSYNQETQYF.

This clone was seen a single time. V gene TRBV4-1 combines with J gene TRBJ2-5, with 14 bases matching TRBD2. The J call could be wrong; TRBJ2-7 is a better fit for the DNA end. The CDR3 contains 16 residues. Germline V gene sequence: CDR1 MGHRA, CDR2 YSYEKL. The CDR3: CASSRLAGGPLNEQYF. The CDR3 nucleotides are TGCGCCAGCAGTCGACTAGCGGGGGGGCCTTTGAACGAGCAGTACTTC.